The 4 T cell receptor beta chains below all came from one sample that was sequenced in a study of graft-versus-host responses after intestinal transplantation. Sequencing used immunoSEQ multiplex PCR; TCRdb keeps in-frame clones, though not all of them. The repertoire holds 90,000 to 100,000 clones, with roughly 88% as singletons. The sequences come from PBMCs, collected 255 days after intestinal transplant. The receptor source for this set is a human patient who received an intestinal transplant, so some T cells may come from the graft donor.

V usage is TRBV7-9 and J usage is TRBJ1-1, with D uncertain. V was shortened by 4 bases and J by 3 bases, with 9 bases between the two germline ends. The CDR3 spans 13 residues. Germline CDR1 reads SEHNR; CDR2 reads FQNEAQ (reference sequence). Written as DNA, the CDR3 is TGTGCCAGCAGCTCCAGCCGGGACACTGAAGCTTTCTTT. Translated: CASSSSRDTEAFF.

Only a few counts were recorded for this clone. V is TRBV5-1 and J is TRBJ1-3; D not resolved. In germline, CDR1 is SGHRS, CDR2 YFSETQ. The V end was cut by 1 base, the J end by 4 bases, with 12 bases between. The CDR3 is made up of 15 amino acids. CDR3 amino acids: CASSLSGIQGNTIYF. CDR3 nucleotides: TGCGCCAGCAGCTTGTCGGGGATCCAGGGAAACACCATATATTTT.

The chain joins TRBV29-1 to TRBJ2-5, with 9 bases that match TRBD1. The junction had 9 bases not matched to a gene; V was cut back by 6 bases and J by 1 base. Looked up from germline, CDR1 is SQVTM and CDR2 is ANQGSEA. This CDR3 spans 15 amino acids. CDR3 in amino acids: CSVIPGQGGQETQYF. CDR3 nucleotides: TGCAGCGTCATCCCGGGACAGGGTGGCCAAGAGACCCAGTACTTC.

The chain links TRBV6-1 to TRBJ2-1; 9 nucleotides line up with TRBD1. The CDR3 is made up of 14 amino acids. Germline V CDR1 and CDR2: MNHNS, SASEGT. V lost 6 bases, J lost 7 bases, and 7 bases stayed unmatched. The CDR3 protein is CASSLPGTGNEQFF. CDR3 in DNA: TGTGCCAGCAGCCTCCCCGGGACAGGGAATGAGCAGTTCTTC.